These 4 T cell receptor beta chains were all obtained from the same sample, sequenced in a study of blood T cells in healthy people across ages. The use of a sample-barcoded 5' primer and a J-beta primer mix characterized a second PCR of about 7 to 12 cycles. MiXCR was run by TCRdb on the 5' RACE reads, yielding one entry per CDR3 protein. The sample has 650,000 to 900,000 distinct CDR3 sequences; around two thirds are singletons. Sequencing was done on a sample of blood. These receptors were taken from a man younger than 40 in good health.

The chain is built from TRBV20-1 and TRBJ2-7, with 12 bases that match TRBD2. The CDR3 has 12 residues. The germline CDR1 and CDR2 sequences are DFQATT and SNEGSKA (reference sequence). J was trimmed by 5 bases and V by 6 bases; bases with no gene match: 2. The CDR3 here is CSATSGGHEQYF. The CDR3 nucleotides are TGCAGTGCGACTAGCGGGGGCCACGAGCAGTACTTC.

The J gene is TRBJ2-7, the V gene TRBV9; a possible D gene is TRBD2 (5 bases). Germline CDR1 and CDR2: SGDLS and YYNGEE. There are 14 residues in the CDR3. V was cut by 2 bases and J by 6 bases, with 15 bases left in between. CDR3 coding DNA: TGTGCCAGCAGCGTTTCCGGGGTAGGGATCGAGCAGTACTTC. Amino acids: CASSVSGVGIEQYF.

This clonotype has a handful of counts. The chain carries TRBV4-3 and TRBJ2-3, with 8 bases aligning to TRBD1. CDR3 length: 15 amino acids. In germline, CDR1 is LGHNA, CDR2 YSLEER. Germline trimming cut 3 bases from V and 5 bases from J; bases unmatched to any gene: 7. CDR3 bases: TGCGCCAGCAGCCAGAGACAGGGGATGGGAGATACGCAGTATTTT. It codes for CASSQRQGMGDTQYF.

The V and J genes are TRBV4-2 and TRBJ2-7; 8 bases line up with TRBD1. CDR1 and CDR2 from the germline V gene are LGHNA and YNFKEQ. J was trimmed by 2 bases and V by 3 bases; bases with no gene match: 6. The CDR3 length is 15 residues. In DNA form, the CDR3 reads TGTGCCAGCAGCCACCGGGACAGGAGTACCTACGAGCAGTACTTC. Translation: CASSHRDRSTYEQYF.